The subject of this entry is one T cell receptor (beta chain). The antigen it recognizes is unknown. It has no much larger one-base neighbor in the sample; base qualities were not kept. Trimmed from V: 5 bases; trimmed from J: 5 bases; junction bases lacking a gene match: 7. The CDR3, cysteine through phenylalanine, is 14 amino acids long. Of the read, only the CDR3 DNA is kept; its 42 bases are in frame from base 1. CDR1 and CDR2, per the germline V gene, are SGHVS and FQNEAQ. This entry belongs to a study of shared clonotypes between healthy human individuals (dated by TCRdb to the early 2020s). For the study in its entirety: The cohort comprised a couple of women and a few men aged 18 to 49 years. Blood TCR repertoires of four to six healthy adults were deeply sequenced to estimate repertoire size and the extent of clonotype sharing between individuals. To increase sequencing depth and limit assay-specific biases, TCR repertoire library preparation and sequencing were carried out by different laboratories using diverse techniques. Each donor's leukapheresis produced roughly between roughly 0.85 and 10 billion PBMCs.

Using the deep immunoSEQ assay, multiplex PCR amplified TCR CDR3 regions from genomic DNA. Extracted genomic DNA from each cell subset was distributed evenly across all wells of several immunoSEQ 96-well plates, and each plate was treated as a replicate. For unsorted PBMC, 250 to 300 ng of genomic DNA, equivalent to around 30,000 T cell genomes, went into each replicate PCR. Ten immunoSEQ deep assay plates were used to sequence the unsorted PBMC genomic DNA. The purified libraries were quantified using a Qubit 3.0 fluorometer, sized with a Bioanalyzer 2100, and then quantified again using the KAPA Library Quantification kit. Each immunoSEQ 96-well plate was sequenced on its own single-read 150-cycle Illumina NextSeq 550 flow cell. The paper's data handling went like this. Because the immunoSEQ output held only junctional sequences and lacked quality scores, the filtering could not match the filtering applied to full-length reads. To assign V/J genes and CDR3, sequences were annotated using PyIR, a Python wrapper for IgBLAST v1.9, with IMGT germline references. Reads were removed for weak V/J assignments (E-value above 1e-6), missing CDR3, stop codons, out-of-frame junctions, or ambiguous translated residues. V3J clonotypes were defined by identical inferred V gene, J gene, and CDR3 amino acid sequence. Percentage overlap between repertoires was computed as shared unique clonotypes divided by the size of the smaller repertoire. Repertoire richness was assessed with RTK rarefaction, the Chao1 estimator, and Recon v2.1 estimates of unobserved clonotypes. Entries here come from immuneACCESS through TCRdb and include only in-frame sequences with V and J called. Some clones fail to appear in such tables; in the studies checked, an unresolved V gene covers under half of the shortfall, and the cause of the remainder is unknown. D and trimming come from the DNA, and the V and J calls and clone size come from that table. For this sample there are 450,000 to 500,000 clones; roughly 80% appear just once. About 13% of the sample comes from the top ten.

The paper's findings and limits, for the study overall: Because the study included a small number of donors, the genetic and exposure-history diversity represented was limited. Pairwise subsampling led to the expectation that sequencing depth would affect the degree of clonotype sharing among donors. Sampling was restricted to blood, and TCR repertoires in tissue are likely to differ from TCR repertoires in blood.

Healthy HIV-negative adults with no recently reported acute infections or vaccinations were included as donors. All donors were Caucasian adults living in Nashville, Tennessee, USA. For unsorted samples, approximately 81 million PBMCs were counted, and genomic DNA was extracted using the QIAamp DNA Blood Mini kit. Blood was collected by leukapheresis, and PBMCs were isolated by Ficoll-Histopaque density gradient centrifugation and then cryopreserved in liquid nitrogen vapor phase. Sequenced material: PBMCs. The origin of this receptor is a woman aged 40 to 50 in good health. Some clones in this sample may be carry-over from other donors' samples. This receptor chain uses TRBV7-8 and TRBJ2-5; 8 bases in the middle match TRBD1. The CDR3 sequence is CASSRTGFVETQYF. DNA sequence: TGTGCCAGCAGCAGGACAGGGTTTGTTGAGACCCAGTACTTC. The CDR3, completed at both ends by the reference TRBV7-8 and TRBJ2-5 genes, gives the full variable domain GAGVSQSPRYKVAKRGQDVALRCDPISGHVSLFWYQQALGQGPEFLTYFQNEAQLDKSGLPSDRFFAERPEGSVSTLKIQRTQQEDSAVYLCASSRTGFVETQYFGPGTRLLVL.